The next 3 T cell receptor beta chains were all read from a single sample in a study of cytomegalovirus exposure and HLA in healthy donors. Primers: 60 Vbeta forward and 13 Jbeta reverse. Sequenced by immunoSEQ multiplex PCR; TCRdb stores in-frame clones only, minus some. The listing records approximately 46,000 clones. Sequenced material: PBMCs. These receptors all come from a male donor in good health and CMV-seronegative.

CDR3 sequence: CASSPGHHTEAFF. The CDR3, as DNA: TGTGCCAGCAGTCCCGGACACCACACTGAAGCTTTCTTT. The V gene is TRBV27, the J gene TRBJ1-1, with D possibly being TRBD1 (5 bases). CDR1 MNHEY and CDR2 SMNVEV come from the germline V gene (reference sequence). This CDR3 is built from 13 residues. The V end lost 5 bases, the J end lost 3 bases, and 10 bases lay between the germline ends.

The chain joins TRBV18 to TRBJ2-3; 8 positions match TRBD1. The CDR3 totals 15 residues. V trimming: 5 bases; J trimming: 0 bases; junction bases outside the gene matches: 4. The germline V gene encodes CDR1 KGHSH and CDR2 LQKENI. The CDR3 spells CASSYDRGSTDTQYF. The CDR3 DNA sequence: TGTGCCAGCTCATACGACAGGGGTAGCACAGATACGCAGTATTTT. Complete variable domain (other parts from reference TRBV18 and TRBJ2-3): NAGVMQNPRHLVRRRGQEARLRCSPMKGHSHVYWYRQLPEEGLKFMVYLQKENIIDESGMPKERFSAEFPKEGPSILRIQQVVRGDSAAYFCASSYDRGSTDTQYFGPGTRLTVL.

CDR3 in DNA: TGTGCCAGCAGTTACTCGAGTTCGGTGGCCTACGAGCAGTACTTC. Its protein product is CASSYSSSVAYEQYF. The V gene is TRBV6-6, the J gene TRBJ2-7; D is unresolved. From germline, CDR1 is MNHNY and CDR2 SVGAGI (reference sequence). Trimming took 0 bases from V and 2 from J, leaving 11 bases between them. CDR3 length equals 15 residues.